These 23 T cell receptor beta chains came from one sample sequenced in a study of T-cell memory formation after mild COVID-19 listed by TCRdb under 2021. Library prep was done by 5' RACE. For sequencing, an Illumina NovaSeq 6000 was employed. Using fastp at Q25 and MiXCR, TCRdb reprocessed the public reads and kept productive beta chains. Each CDR3 protein appears once, grouped with its most common genes and DNA. The sample has around 310,000 distinct CDR3 sequences on record, 20% to 25% of them singletons. The ten largest clones add up to roughly 23% of the sample. Sequences were obtained from PBMCs or a T cell subset sorted from them (not recorded which). The source of these receptors is a man aged 18 to 30 who had mild COVID-19 (a few samples of this study predate the infection). The sample titles of this study are shuffled in the database, so cell type and time point are left out; the donor was told from shared clones.

This clonotype was recorded a few times. The chain combines TRBV7-8 with TRBJ1-4, with TRBD1 matching 7 bases. V lost 1 base, J lost 4 bases, and 0 bases stayed unmatched. The CDR3 covers 14 residues. CDR1 is SGHVS, CDR2 FQNEAQ, per germline. The CDR3 sequence is CASSLGDSNEKLFF. The CDR3 region has the DNA TGTGCCAGCAGCTTAGGGGACAGTAATGAAAAACTGTTTTTT.

This clonotype was counted a few times. The chain links TRBV10-3 to TRBJ1-4, with D unresolved. The CDR3 totals 12 residues. The germline CDR1 and CDR2 sequences are ENHRY and SYGVKD. Trimming took off 0 bases at V and 13 bases at J, with 9 bases between the two ends. The CDR3 sequence is CAISESKEGLFF. The CDR3, as DNA: TGTGCCATCAGTGAGTCGAAAGAGGGACTGTTTTTT.

The J gene is TRBJ2-2, the V gene TRBV7-2; D not certain. Trimming took off 5 bases at V and 6 bases at J, with 13 bases between the two ends. Per the germline V gene, CDR1 is SGHTA and CDR2 is FQGNSA. This CDR3 has 14 residues. The CDR3, as DNA: TGTGCCAGCAGCGCCCACAGTAGCCCCGGGGAGCTGTTTTTT. Amino acids: CASSAHSSPGELFF.

The chain couples TRBV12-3 or TRBV12-4 to TRBJ2-7, with D unclear. The CDR3 is made up of 14 amino acids. The V end was cut by 6 bases, the J end by 3 bases, with 15 bases between. The CDR3 reads CASSRTVEYYEQYF. In DNA, the CDR3 is TGTGCCAGCAGCAGGACGGTGGAATACTACGAGCAGTACTTC.

V gene TRBV4-1 combines with J gene TRBJ1-1; D possibly corresponds to TRBD1 (5 bases). The V end was cut by 4 bases, the J end by 4 bases, with 16 bases between. CDR3 length: 15 residues. CDR1 and CDR2 from the germline V gene are MGHRA and YSYEKL. The CDR3 DNA is TGCGCCAGCAGCCTCTCGGGACCTCAATCCACTGAAGCTTTCTTT. Amino acid sequence: CASSLSGPQSTEAFF.

V and J are TRBV20-1 and TRBJ1-2; 8 bases are a match to TRBD1. CDR1 is DFQATT and CDR2 is SNEGSKA in the germline V gene (reference sequence). V trimming: 6 bases; J trimming: 4 bases; junction bases outside the gene matches: 16. This CDR3 has 16 residues. CDR3 bases: TGCAGTGCCAATACATATGGACAGGGAATCTTCTATGGCTACACCTTC. Its translation: CSANTYGQGIFYGYTF.

V and J are TRBV5-1 and TRBJ1-1, with TRBD1 identical over 8 bases. This CDR3 has 17 amino acids. The V gene end was trimmed by 0 bases and the J gene end by 1 base; junction bases not matched to a gene: 8. Germline-derived CDR1 and CDR2 are SGHRS and YFSETQ. CDR3 protein: CASSLGPGGYTNTEAFF. In nucleotides, the CDR3 is TGCGCCAGCAGCTTGGGTCCAGGGGGCTACACGAACACTGAAGCTTTCTTT.

This clonotype has a handful of counts. The chain employs TRBV7-2 and TRBJ2-7, with TRBD2 matching 8 bases. The V gene's germline CDR1 is SGHTA and CDR2 FQGNSA. The CDR3 is made up of 15 amino acids. V shed 2 bases, J shed 6 bases, and the junction held 9 bases outside the gene matches. The CDR3 coding sequence is TGTGCCAGCAGCTTAAGTACCCGGGGGGGCCGCGAGCAGTACTTC. Translated: CASSLSTRGGREQYF.

The table lists this clonotype with a few counts. This chain links TRBV18 with TRBJ2-1; TRBD1 or TRBD2 may be the D gene (5 bases each). Germline lookup yields CDR1 KGHSH and CDR2 LQKENI. The CDR3 is 12 residues long. V was pared by 0 bases and J by 12 bases, with 9 bases between. CDR3: CASSPPAGRQFF. CDR3 coding DNA: TGTGCCAGCTCACCACCGGCAGGGAGGCAGTTCTTC.

This clonotype was observed a few times. The rearrangement links TRBV5-1 to TRBJ2-6, with 7 bases lining up with TRBD2. The CDR3 has 15 amino acids. After removal of 0 bases from V and 3 bases from J, the junction contained 0 bases not matched to a gene. Germline V CDR1 and CDR2: SGHRS, YFSETQ. The DNA for the CDR3 is TGCGCCAGCAGCTTGGCGGGGGGTGGGGCCAACGTCCTGACTTTC. Encoded protein: CASSLAGGGANVLTF.

This chain uses TRBV20-1 with TRBJ1-6; 7 nucleotides agree with TRBD1. The CDR3 runs to 13 residues. Losses at the gene ends were 6 bases for V and 7 bases for J; bases not matched to a gene: 6. In germline, CDR1 is DFQATT, CDR2 SNEGSKA (reference sequence). The CDR3 reads CSALGQINSPLHF. The CDR3 nucleotides read TGCAGTGCACTGGGACAGATAAATTCACCCCTCCACTTT.

This clonotype was seen a few times. The chain is built from TRBV3-1 and TRBJ2-7; possible D gene TRBD1, 6 bases. V lost 3 bases and J lost 3, with 12 bases in between. The germline V gene encodes CDR1 LGHDT and CDR2 YNNKEL (reference sequence). This CDR3 is built from 14 residues. The CDR3 DNA sequence: TGTGCCAGCAGCCACGTGGGGACAAACTACGAGCAGTACTTC. Its protein product is CASSHVGTNYEQYF.

V gene TRBV24-1 combines with J gene TRBJ2-1, with D perhaps matching TRBD2 (5 bases). The CDR3 runs 13 residues. V shed 6 bases and J shed 12 bases, with 17 bases lying between them. Germline V gives CDR1 KGHDR, CDR2 SFDVKD. The DNA of the CDR3 is TGTGCCACCAGTAAAGGGCATTCCGAGGGGCAGTTCTTC. This codes for CATSKGHSEGQFF.

Note on this clonotype: The junction departs from the called germline gene at one end, perhaps through a read error. V is TRBV7-9 and J is TRBJ1-1, with no clear D. CDR1 SEHNR and CDR2 FQNEAQ come from the germline V gene (reference sequence). CDR3 length: 13 residues. The CDR3 coding sequence is TGTGCCAGCAGAGGAGGGAGTGCGTCGGGTTGTCGGTTT. Its protein is CASRGGSASGCRF.

The genes are TRBV20-1 and TRBJ1-1; D unclear. Germline V gene lookup returns CDR1 DFQATT and CDR2 SNEGSKA (reference sequence). The CDR3 has 11 residues. V dropped 2 bases and J dropped 8 bases, with 9 bases sitting between them. The CDR3: CSARLGVEAFF. The CDR3, as DNA: TGCAGTGCTAGACTGGGTGTCGAAGCTTTCTTT.

V usage is TRBV29-1 and J usage is TRBJ2-7, with D perhaps TRBD2 (6 bases). Trimming took 4 bases from V and 4 from J, leaving 17 bases between them. The CDR3 length is 14 residues. Germline V lookup: CDR1 SQVTM, CDR2 ANQGSEA. In DNA form, the CDR3 reads TGCAGCGTTGCGCTGCAGGGAGGCGATTACGAGCAGTACTTC. Amino acid sequence: CSVALQGGDYEQYF.

This clonotype was observed a few times. This chain links TRBV5-8 with TRBJ1-5; the D is unclear. Germline V gene lookup returns CDR1 SGHTS and CDR2 YDEGEE. The CDR3 spans 15 residues. The V gene lost 0 bases and the J gene lost 0 bases, with 7 bases spanning the gap. CDR3 coding DNA: TGTGCCAGCAGCTTGGGGCCTTATAGCAATCAGCCCCAGCATTTT. Translating it yields CASSLGPYSNQPQHF.

In this sample, this clonotype turned up a few times. This chain joins TRBV5-8 and TRBJ2-3, with D maybe TRBD2 (5 bases). The CDR3 extends over 14 amino acids. V lost 5 bases to trimming and J lost 2 bases, with 12 bases between them. Germline V CDR1 and CDR2: SGHTS, YDEGEE. The CDR3 reads CASSSGVYTDTQYF. The CDR3 DNA reads as TGTGCCAGCAGTTCCGGGGTCTACACAGATACGCAGTATTTT.

This clonotype has a handful of counts. This rearrangement joins TRBV28 to TRBJ1-1, with a tentative D call TRBD1 (6 bases). Germline V gene data show CDR1 as MDHEN and CDR2 as SYDVKM. This CDR3 spans 17 amino acids. The ends were cut back, 6 bases at V and 6 bases at J, with 26 bases in the middle. This CDR3 is CASSLTIHRDHPAEAFF. CDR3 bases: TGTGCCAGCAGCCTCACAATTCACAGGGATCATCCGGCTGAAGCTTTCTTT.

This chain joins TRBV30 and TRBJ1-2; no firm D call. The germline V gene has CDR1 GTSNPN and CDR2 SVGIG (reference sequence). V was cut by 0 bases and J by 8 bases, with 7 bases left in between. The CDR3 extends over 11 amino acids. The CDR3 sequence is CAWSVLGGYTF. The CDR3 DNA follows: TGTGCCTGGAGTGTACTAGGGGGCTACACCTTC.

CDR3 protein: CASSWAGQIYNEQFF. The CDR3, as DNA: TGTGCCAGCAGCTGGGCGGGACAGATCTACAATGAGCAGTTCTTC. The chain links TRBV5-4 to TRBJ2-1; possibly TRBD1 for D (7 bases). Germline V lookup: CDR1 SGHNT, CDR2 YYREEE (reference sequence). V lost 3 bases and J lost 3, with 13 bases in between. The CDR3 is 15 amino acids.

CDR3 amino acids: CSVEYVTEAFF. CDR3 nucleotide sequence: TGCAGCGTTGAGTATGTTACTGAAGCTTTCTTT. This chain joins TRBV29-1 and TRBJ1-1; D is unresolved. The CDR3 is 11 residues long. Trimming stripped 3 bases from V and 5 bases from J, with 7 bases between. Per germline, CDR1 SQVTM and CDR2 ANQGSEA.

The chain employs TRBV29-1 and TRBJ2-5; the match to TRBD1 covers 9 bases. This CDR3 contains 14 residues. V shed 6 bases, J shed 5 bases, and the junction held 10 bases outside the gene matches. Germline lookup yields CDR1 SQVTM and CDR2 ANQGSEA. CDR3 nucleotide sequence: TGCAGCGTGGAGCGTCGGGACAGGGTGGAGACCCAGTACTTC. It specifies CSVERRDRVETQYF. Using reference TRBV29-1 and TRBJ2-5 for the parts outside the CDR3, the full variable domain is SAVISQKPSRDICQRGTSLTIQCQVDSQVTMMFWYRQQPGQSLTLIATANQGSEATYESGFVIDKFPISRPNLTFSTLTVSNMSPEDSSIYLCSVERRDRVETQYFGPGTRLLVL.